There are many counts of the clone carrying this TCR beta chain. The record originates from a study of CD8 T cells in ankylosing spondylitis. Libraries of TCR beta came from quantitative 5'-RACE with molecular barcodes. From the 5' RACE reads, TCRdb called clonotypes with MiXCR, one entry per CDR3 protein. The repertoire consists of roughly 200,000 distinct CDR3 sequences, with around 13% occurring once and the leading ten covering 15% to 20%. The specimen sequenced was blood, either unsorted or a sorted T cell fraction (not recorded which). The sequence came from a male donor with ankylosing spondylitis or in good health (not recorded which).

For the CDR3, the DNA is TGCGCCAGCAGCTCATTGCAGGGTACAACAGATACGCAGTATTTT. Its translation is CASSSLQGTTDTQYF. J is TRBJ2-3 and V is TRBV5-1, with a weak D call TRBD1 (5 bases). The V end lost 3 bases, the J end lost 3 bases, and 14 bases lay between the germline ends. This CDR3 contains 15 residues. CDR1 SGHRS and CDR2 YFSETQ come from the germline V gene.